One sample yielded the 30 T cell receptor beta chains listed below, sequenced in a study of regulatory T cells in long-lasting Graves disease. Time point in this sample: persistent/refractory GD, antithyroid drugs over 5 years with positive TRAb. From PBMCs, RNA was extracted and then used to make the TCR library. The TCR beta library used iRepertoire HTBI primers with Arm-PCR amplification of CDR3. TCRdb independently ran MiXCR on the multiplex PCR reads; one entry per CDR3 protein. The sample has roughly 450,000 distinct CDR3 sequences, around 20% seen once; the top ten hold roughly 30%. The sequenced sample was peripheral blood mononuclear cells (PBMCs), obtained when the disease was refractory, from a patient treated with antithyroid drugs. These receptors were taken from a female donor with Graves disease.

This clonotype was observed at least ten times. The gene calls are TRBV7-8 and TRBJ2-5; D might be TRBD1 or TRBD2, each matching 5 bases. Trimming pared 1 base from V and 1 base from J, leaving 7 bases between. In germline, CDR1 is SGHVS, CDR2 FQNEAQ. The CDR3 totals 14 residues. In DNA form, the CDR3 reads TGTGCCAGCAGCTTAGGGGACGGCCAAGAGACCCAGTACTTC. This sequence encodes CASSLGDGQETQYF.

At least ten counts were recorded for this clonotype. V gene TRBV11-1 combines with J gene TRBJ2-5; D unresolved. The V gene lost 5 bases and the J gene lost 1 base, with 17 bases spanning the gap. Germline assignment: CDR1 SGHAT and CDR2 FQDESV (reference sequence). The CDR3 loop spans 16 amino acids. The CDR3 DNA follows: TGTGCCAGCAGCCGTCAGGAAACATTCCTCCAAGAGACCCAGTACTTC. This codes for CASSRQETFLQETQYF.

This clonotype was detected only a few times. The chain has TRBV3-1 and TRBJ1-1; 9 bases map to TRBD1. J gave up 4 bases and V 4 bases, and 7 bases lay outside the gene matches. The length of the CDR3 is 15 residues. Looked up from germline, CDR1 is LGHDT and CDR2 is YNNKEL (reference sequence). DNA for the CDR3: TGTGCCAGCAGCCCAACAGGGGGCGCGGCCACTGAAGCTTTCTTT. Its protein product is CASSPTGGAATEAFF.

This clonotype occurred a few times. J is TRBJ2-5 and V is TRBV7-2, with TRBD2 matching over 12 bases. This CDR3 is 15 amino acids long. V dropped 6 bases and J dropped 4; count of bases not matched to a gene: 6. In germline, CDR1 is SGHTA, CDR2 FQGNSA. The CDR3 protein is CASSQGLAGRETQYF. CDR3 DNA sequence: TGTGCCAGCAGTCAAGGACTAGCGGGACGAGAGACCCAGTACTTC.

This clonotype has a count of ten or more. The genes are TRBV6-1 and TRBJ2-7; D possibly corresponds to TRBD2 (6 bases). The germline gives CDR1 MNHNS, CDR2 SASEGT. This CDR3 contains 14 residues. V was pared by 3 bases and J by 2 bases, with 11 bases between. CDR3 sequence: CASSDPGLPYEQYF. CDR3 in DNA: TGTGCCAGCAGTGATCCGGGACTCCCCTACGAGCAGTACTTC.

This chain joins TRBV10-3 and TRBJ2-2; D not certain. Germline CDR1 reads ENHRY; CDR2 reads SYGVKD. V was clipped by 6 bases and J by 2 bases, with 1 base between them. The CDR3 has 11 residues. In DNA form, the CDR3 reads TGTGCCATCAGCAACACCGGGGAGCTGTTTTTT. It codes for CAISNTGELFF.

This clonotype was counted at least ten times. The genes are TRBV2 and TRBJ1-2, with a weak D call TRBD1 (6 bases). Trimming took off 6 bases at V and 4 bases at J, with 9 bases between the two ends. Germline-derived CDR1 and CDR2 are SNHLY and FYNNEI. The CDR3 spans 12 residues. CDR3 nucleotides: TGTGCCAGCAGGGGGGGCAGCTATGGCTACACCTTC. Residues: CASRGGSYGYTF.

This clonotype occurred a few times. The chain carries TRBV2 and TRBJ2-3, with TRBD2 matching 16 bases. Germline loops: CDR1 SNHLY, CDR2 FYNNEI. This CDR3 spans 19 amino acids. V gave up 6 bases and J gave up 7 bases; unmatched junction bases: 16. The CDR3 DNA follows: TGTGCCAGCAGCGACGGAGACGGGACTAGCGGGAGGGCCGTGAATACGCAGTATTTT. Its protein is CASSDGDGTSGRAVNTQYF.

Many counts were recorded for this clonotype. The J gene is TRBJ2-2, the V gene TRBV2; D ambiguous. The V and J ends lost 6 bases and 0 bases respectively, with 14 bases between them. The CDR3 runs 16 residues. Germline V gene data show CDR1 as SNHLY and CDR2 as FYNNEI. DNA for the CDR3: TGTGCCAGCAGATCCCTAAACCCCCCGAACACCGGGGAGCTGTTTTTT. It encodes CASRSLNPPNTGELFF.

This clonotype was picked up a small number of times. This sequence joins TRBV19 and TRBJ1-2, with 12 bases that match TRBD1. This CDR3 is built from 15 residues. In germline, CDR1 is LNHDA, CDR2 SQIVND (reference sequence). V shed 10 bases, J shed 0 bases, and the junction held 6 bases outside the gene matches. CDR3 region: CATLGQGAPNYGYTF. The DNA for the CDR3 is TGTGCCACCCTGGGACAGGGGGCCCCTAACTATGGCTACACCTTC.

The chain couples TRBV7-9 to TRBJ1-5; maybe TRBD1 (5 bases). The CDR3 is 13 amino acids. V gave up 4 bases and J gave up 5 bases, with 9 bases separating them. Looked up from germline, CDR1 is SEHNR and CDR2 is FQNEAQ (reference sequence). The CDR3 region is CASSSTEYQPQHF. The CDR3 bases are TGTGCCAGCAGCTCGACAGAGTATCAGCCCCAGCATTTT.

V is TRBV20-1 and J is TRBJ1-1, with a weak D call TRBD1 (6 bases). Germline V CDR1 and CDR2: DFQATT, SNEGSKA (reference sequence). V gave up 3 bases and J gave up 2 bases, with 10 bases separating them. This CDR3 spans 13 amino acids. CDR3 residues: CSASRGANTEAFF. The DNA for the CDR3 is TGCAGTGCTAGCCGGGGGGCCAACACTGAAGCTTTCTTT.

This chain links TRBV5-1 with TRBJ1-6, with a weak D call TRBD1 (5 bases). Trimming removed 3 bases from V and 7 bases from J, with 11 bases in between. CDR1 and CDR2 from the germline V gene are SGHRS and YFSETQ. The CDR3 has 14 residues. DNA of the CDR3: TGCGCCAGCAGCTCCCAGGCAGGGAATTCACCCCTCCACTTT. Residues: CASSSQAGNSPLHF.

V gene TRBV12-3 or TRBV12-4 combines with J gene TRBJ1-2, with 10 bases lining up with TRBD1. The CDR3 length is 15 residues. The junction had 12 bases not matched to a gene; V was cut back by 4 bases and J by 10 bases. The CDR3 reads CASSYARDRGYDYTF. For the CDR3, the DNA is TGTGCCAGCAGTTACGCCAGGGACAGGGGTTACGACTACACCTTC.

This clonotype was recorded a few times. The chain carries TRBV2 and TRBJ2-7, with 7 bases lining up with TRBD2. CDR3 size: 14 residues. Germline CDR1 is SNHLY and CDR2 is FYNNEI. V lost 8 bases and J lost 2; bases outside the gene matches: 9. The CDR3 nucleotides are TGTGCCAGCGGGGGACTACCCAGGCCCTACGAGCAGTACTTC. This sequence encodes CASGGLPRPYEQYF.

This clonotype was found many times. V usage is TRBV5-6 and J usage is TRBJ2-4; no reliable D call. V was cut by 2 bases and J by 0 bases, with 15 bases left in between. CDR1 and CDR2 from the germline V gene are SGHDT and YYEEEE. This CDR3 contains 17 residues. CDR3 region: CASSFMGNGVAKNIQYF. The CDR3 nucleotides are TGTGCCAGCAGCTTTATGGGGAATGGGGTAGCCAAAAACATTCAGTACTTC.

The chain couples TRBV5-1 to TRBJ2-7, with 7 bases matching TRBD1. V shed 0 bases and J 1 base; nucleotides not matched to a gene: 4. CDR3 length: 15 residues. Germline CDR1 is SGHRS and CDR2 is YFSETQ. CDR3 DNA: TGCGCCAGCAGCTTGGGGACAGGAAAATCCTACGAGCAGTACTTC. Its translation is CASSLGTGKSYEQYF.

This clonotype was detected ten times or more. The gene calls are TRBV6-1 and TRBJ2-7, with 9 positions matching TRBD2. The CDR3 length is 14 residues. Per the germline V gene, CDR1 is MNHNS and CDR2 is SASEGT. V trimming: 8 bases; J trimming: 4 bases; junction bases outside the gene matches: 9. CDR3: CASGLAGDLYEQYF. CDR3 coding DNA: TGTGCCAGCGGCTTAGCGGGAGATCTTTACGAGCAGTACTTC.

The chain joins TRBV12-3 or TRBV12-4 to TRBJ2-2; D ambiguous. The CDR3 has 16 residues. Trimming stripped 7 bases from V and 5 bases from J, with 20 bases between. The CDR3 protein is CASTPDTARITGELFF. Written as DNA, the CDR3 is TGTGCCAGCACCCCCGACACTGCGCGAATAACCGGGGAGCTGTTTTTT.

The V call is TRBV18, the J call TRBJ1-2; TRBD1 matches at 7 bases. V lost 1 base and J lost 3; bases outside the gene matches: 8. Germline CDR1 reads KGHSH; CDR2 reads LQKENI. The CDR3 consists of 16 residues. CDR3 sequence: CASSPLTGQTYYGYTF. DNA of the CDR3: TGTGCCAGCTCACCACTGACAGGGCAAACTTACTATGGCTACACCTTC.

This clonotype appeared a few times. The CDR3 bases are TGTGCCACCAGCAGAGATAAGGGGGCCTACGAGCAGTACTTC. Translated, it gives CATSRDKGAYEQYF. The chain uses TRBV15 and TRBJ2-7; possible D gene TRBD1, 6 bases. V lost 0 bases and J 2 bases, leaving 8 bases between the germline ends. CDR1 is LNHNV, CDR2 YYDKDF, per germline (reference sequence). CDR3 size: 14 residues.

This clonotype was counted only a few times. CDR3 coding DNA: TGTGCCAGTTCTAGCTCGTTGGCGGGGGGCCTGAACACTGAAGCTTTCTTT. Protein: CASSSSLAGGLNTEAFF. The V gene is TRBV19, the J gene TRBJ1-1; D is possibly TRBD1 (6 bases). Germline values: CDR1 LNHDA, CDR2 SQIVND (reference sequence). Trimming pared 8 bases from V and 0 bases from J, leaving 22 bases between. There are 17 residues in the CDR3.

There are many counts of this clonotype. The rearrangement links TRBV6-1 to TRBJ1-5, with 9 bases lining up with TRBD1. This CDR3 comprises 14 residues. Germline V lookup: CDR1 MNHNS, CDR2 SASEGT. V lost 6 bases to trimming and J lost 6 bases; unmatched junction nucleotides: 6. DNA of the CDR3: TGTGCCAGCAGGCAGGGACAGGGCGGTCAGCCCCAGCATTTT. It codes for CASRQGQGGQPQHF.

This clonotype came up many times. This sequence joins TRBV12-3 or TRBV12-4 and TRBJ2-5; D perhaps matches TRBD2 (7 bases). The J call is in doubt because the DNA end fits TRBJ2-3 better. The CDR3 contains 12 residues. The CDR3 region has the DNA TGTGCCAGCAGCTCAGGGGAGGGTACGCAGTATTTT. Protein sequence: CASSSGEGTQYF.

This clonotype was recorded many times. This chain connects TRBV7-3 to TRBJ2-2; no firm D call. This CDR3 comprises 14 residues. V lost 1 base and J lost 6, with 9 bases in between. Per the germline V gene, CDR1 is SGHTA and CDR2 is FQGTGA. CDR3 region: CASSLNTKSGELFF. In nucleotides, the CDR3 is TGTGCCAGCAGCTTAAACACAAAATCCGGGGAGCTGTTTTTT. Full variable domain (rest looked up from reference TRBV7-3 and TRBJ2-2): GAGVSQTPSNKVTEKGKYVELRCDPISGHTALYWYRQSLGQGPEFLIYFQGTGAADDSGLPNDRFFAVRPEGSVSTLKIQRTERGDSAVYLCASSLNTKSGELFFGEGSRLTVL.

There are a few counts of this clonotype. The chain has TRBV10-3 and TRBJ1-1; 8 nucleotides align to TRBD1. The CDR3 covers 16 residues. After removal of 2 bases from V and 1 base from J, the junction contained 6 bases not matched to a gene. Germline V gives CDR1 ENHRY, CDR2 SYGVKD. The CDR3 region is CAISEEPGTGNTEAFF. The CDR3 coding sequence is TGTGCCATCAGTGAGGAGCCCGGGACAGGGAACACTGAAGCTTTCTTT.

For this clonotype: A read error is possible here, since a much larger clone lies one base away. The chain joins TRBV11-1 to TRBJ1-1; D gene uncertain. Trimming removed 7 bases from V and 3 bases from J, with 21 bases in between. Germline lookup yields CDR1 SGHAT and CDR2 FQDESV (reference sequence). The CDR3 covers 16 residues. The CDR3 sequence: CASTRVSSRVDTEAFF. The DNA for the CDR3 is TGTGCCAGCACGCGCGTCTCAAGTAGGGTGGACACTGAAGCTTTCTTT.

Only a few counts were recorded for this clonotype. CDR3 bases: TGCGCCAGCAGCCTGACACAAGTGGGCTACACCTTC. It encodes CASSLTQVGYTF. The rearrangement links TRBV5-1 to TRBJ1-2, with unresolved D. There are 12 residues in the CDR3. Trimming shortened V by 4 bases and J by 8 bases, and 12 bases separated the two germline ends. Per the germline V gene, CDR1 is SGHRS and CDR2 is YFSETQ.

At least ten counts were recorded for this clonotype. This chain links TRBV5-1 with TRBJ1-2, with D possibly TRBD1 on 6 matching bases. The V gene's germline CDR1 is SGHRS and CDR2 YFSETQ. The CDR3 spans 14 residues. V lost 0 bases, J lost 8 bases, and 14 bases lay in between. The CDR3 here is CASSLALRGWGYTF. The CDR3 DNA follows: TGCGCCAGCAGCTTGGCCCTCAGGGGTTGGGGCTACACCTTC.

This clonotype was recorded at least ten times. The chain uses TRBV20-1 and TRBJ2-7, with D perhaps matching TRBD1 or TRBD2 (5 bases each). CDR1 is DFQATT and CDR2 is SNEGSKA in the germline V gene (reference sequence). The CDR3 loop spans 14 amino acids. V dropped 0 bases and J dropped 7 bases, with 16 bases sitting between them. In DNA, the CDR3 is TGCAGTGCTAGAGAGGGGACGGGGCGCGGTGAGCAGTACTTC. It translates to CSAREGTGRGEQYF.